This TCR beta chain was profiled in a study of cytomegalovirus exposure and HLA in healthy donors. Primers for the PCR totalled 60 Vbeta and 13 Jbeta. Method: immunoSEQ multiplex PCR; TCRdb's copy keeps in-frame clones and lacks some. The sample carries 150,000 to 200,000 clones, around three quarters recorded once. The CDR3 length is 14 residues. Trimming took 11 bases from V and 0 from J, leaving 14 bases between them. From germline, CDR1 is LNHDA and CDR2 SQIVND (reference sequence). Sequenced input: PBMCs. The rearrangement links TRBV19 to TRBJ1-5, with D possibly TRBD1 on 5 matching bases. This TCR came from a woman in her 40s in good health and CMV-seronegative. The DNA of the CDR3 is TGTGCCGGCGGGACGGTTTATAGCAATCAGCCCCAGCATTTT. This codes for CAGGTVYSNQPQHF.